What follows describes a single T cell receptor beta chain. The antigen remains undetermined. This entry belongs to a study of CD8 T cells in Susac syndrome. Overall study results and limits: The study's TCR sequencing and HLA analysis drew on a certain number of individuals. That number was acknowledged as relatively small.

Germline V CDR1 and CDR2: KGHSH, LQKENI. There are 14 residues in the CDR3. V gave up 6 bases and J gave up 0 bases, with 10 bases separating them. The multiple sclerosis controls were treatment-naive patients with relapsing-remitting disease that was stable or active. FACS was used to enrich TEMRA cells, whereas the CD8+ and CD4+ T cells were obtained by negative isolation. A quantity of roughly 0.5 to 1 ug RNA underwent reverse transcription using random hexamers. An immunoSEQ multiplex PCR generated amplified TCR beta CDR3 products spanning 54 Vbeta and 13 Jbeta. TCRdb redid the calling of the immunoSEQ multiplex PCR reads with MiXCR, one entry per CDR3 protein. The sample consists of 200,000 to 250,000 distinct CDR3 sequences, roughly 96% of them appearing once.

Sequenced material: CD4+ T cells from PBMCs. The chain links TRBV18 to TRBJ2-3; weak D call: TRBD1 (5 bases). The TCR was taken from a human donor with multiple sclerosis. CDR3 DNA: TGTGCCAGCTCTCTAGGGGCTAGCACAGATACGCAGTATTTT. Encoded protein: CASSLGASTDTQYF.